This T cell receptor beta chain was identified during a study of T-cell memory formation after mild COVID-19 (dated by TCRdb to the early 2020s). Notes on the research overall: TCR sequence clusters from the two donors were largely donor specific. Longitudinal TCRalpha and TCRbeta repertoire sequencing tracked T-cell clones expanding and contracting after mild COVID-19 in two donors. The cohort was made up of two young adult volunteers, one female and one male, who were previously healthy.

Here is what the overall study found, with its caveats: The second-wave clones that peaked on day 37 were not confirmed to be SARS-CoV-2 specific. The study included only a couple of mild cases, and larger cohorts that include severe cases with pre-infection samples were judged to be necessary. Some responding clones were detected in pre-infection memory, which suggested that pre-existing cross-reactive memory T cells had joined the SARS-CoV-2 response. Clones that contracted from day 15 to 85 showed balanced CD4/CD8 phenotypes, whereas a second wave of clones that expanded from day 15 to 37 leaned towards CD4+. Contracting CD4+ clones appeared mostly in the CM and EM memory subsets, whereas CD8+ clones were enriched in EMRA.

Reads for this sample came from an Illumina NovaSeq 6000. Using 5'RACE with constant-segment primers, TCRalpha and TCRbeta cDNA libraries were constructed, with sample barcodes and unique molecular identifiers added in the process. RNA was extracted from every sample with Trizol reagent. The libraries were amplified in two PCR steps, and the second step added a second sample barcode and Illumina TruSeq adapters. Sequencing of libraries was performed on an Illumina NovaSeq with 2 x 150 bp paired-end reads. The paper's processing steps were these. The reads were demultiplexed and collapsed into UMI-guided consensus sequences using migec v1.2.7. Using mixcr v2.1.11, UMI consensuses were aligned to TRA and TRB V and J templates and then assembled into clonotypes. A clonotype was counted as expanded or contracted only when both edgeR and NoisET called the clonotype significant, with the noise models trained on biological replicates. For edgeR calls, the thresholds were a false discovery rate-adjusted p below 0.01 and a log2 fold-change of 1. PCA with hierarchical clustering of max-normalized trajectories of the 1000 most abundant clonotypes was used as exploratory dynamics analysis. Separately sequenced CD4+ and CD8+ repertoires were used to assign a CD4 or CD8 phenotype to each responding clone. TCRdb's own reprocessing of the public reads used fastp at Q25 and MiXCR and kept productive beta chains. Every entry covers one CDR3 protein and lists the most common genes and DNA from its rows. It is TCRdb's table, rather than the study itself, that gives the V and J calls and clone size. The sample has about 440,000 distinct CDR3 sequences on record, 15% to 25% of them singletons. The top ten clones comprise around 8.4% of the sample.

Comments on this clonotype: Its antigen is still unknown. Per-base qualities were not stored, and no clone one base away is much larger.

The germline V gene (reference sequence) provides CDR1 DFQATT and CDR2 SNEGSKA. Reading from cysteine to phenylalanine, the CDR3 counts 11 amino acids. Of the read, only the CDR3 DNA is kept; its 33 bases are in frame from base 1. V was cut back by 7 bases and J by 4 bases, leaving a gap of 8 bases between them. PBMCs were isolated by Ficoll-Paque density gradient centrifugation. The source material was PBMCs or a T cell subset sorted from them (not recorded which). This clonotype originated in an adult woman who had mild COVID-19 (a few samples of this study predate the infection). The sample titles of this study are shuffled in the database, so cell type and time point are left out; the donor was told from shared clones. The chain joins TRBV20-1 to TRBJ1-5, with the D gene too uncertain to name. The base sequence is TGCAGTGTCCAGGAAAATCAGCCCCAGCATTTT. Its amino acids are CSVQENQPQHF.